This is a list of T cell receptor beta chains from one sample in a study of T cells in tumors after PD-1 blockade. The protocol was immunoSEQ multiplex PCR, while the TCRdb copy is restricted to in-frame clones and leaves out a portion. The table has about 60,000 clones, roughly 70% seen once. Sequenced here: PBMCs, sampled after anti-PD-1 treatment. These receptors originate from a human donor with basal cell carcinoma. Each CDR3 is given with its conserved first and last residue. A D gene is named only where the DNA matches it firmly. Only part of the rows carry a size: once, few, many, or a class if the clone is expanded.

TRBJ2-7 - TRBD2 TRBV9 TGTGCCAGCAGCGATCGGACTAGCGGCCACGAGCAGTACTTC CASSDRTSGHEQYF
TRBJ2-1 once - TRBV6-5 TGTGCCAGCACCTTTACGTGGGGATCGAGGGATGAGCAGTTCTTC CASTFTWGSRDEQFF
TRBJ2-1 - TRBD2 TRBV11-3 TGTGCCAGCAGCTTACGAGCGGGGGACTACAATGAGCAGTTCTTC CASSLRAGDYNEQFF
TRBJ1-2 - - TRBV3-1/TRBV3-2 TGTGCCAGCAGCCAGAAAGGGTCTAACTATGGCTACACCTTC CASSQKGSNYGYTF
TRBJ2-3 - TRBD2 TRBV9 TGTGCCAGCAGCCCCACCTCTAGCGGGGGGGCAGATACGCAGTATTTT CASSPTSSGGADTQYF
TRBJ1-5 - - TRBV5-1 TGCGCCAGCAGCTTGGCAGGGACGAGCAATCAGCCCCAGCATTTT CASSLAGTSNQPQHF
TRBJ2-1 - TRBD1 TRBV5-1 TGCGCCAGCAGCTTCCAGGGGGCCTTCAATGAGCAGTTCTTC CASSFQGAFNEQFF
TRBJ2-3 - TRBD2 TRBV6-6 TGTGCCAGCAGTCCAGCGGGACTAGCGGGGGGCACAGATACGCAGTATTTT CASSPAGLAGGTDTQYF
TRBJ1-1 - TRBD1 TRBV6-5 TGTGCCAGCAGTATAGGACAGGTCGACACTGAAGCTTTCTTT CASSIGQVDTEAFF
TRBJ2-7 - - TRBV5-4 TGTGCCAGCAGCTTTGGTGGCGGTAGAAGCTCCTACGAGCAGTACTTC CASSFGGGRSSYEQYF
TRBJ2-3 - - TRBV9 TGTGCCAGCAGCGTAAGGGATACGCAGTATTTT CASSVRDTQYF
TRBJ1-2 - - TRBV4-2 TGTGCCAGCAGCCAAGTAAGCGACTATGGCTACACCTTC CASSQVSDYGYTF
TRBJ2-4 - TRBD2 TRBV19 TGTGCCAGTAGTCTCGGACTAGCGGGGGGCCAAAACATTCAGTACTTC CASSLGLAGGQNIQYF
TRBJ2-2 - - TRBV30 TGTGCCTGGGGCAGGGTGACCGGGGAGCTGTTTTTT CAWGRVTGELFF
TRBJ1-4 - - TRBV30 TGTGCCTGGACTGGGGCAGCGCTTGGGGAAAAACTGTTTTTT CAWTGAALGEKLFF
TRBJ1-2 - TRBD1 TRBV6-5 TGTGCCAGCAGGCGACAGGGGGCCGGCTATGGCTACACCTTC CASRRQGAGYGYTF
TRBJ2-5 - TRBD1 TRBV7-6 TGTGCCAGCAGCGGCCGGGACAGGGGTATTCGGGAGACCCAGTACTTC CASSGRDRGIRETQYF